This T cell receptor beta chain was retrieved from a study of blood T cell repertoires in COVID-19. Study at large: COVID-19 samples from acute and convalescent phases originated in the United States, Italy and Spain. Sources were T cells, B-cell-depleted T cells, or PBMCs; the material itself was cDNA or gDNA.

The germline gives CDR1 SQVTM, CDR2 ANQGSEA. The CDR3 covers 12 residues. Trimming left V 3 bases short and J 1 base short, with 6 bases between. Original methodology: Reference gene primer amplification in the assay estimated nucleated cell counts. TCRdb's table, derived via immunoSEQ multiplex PCR, lists solely in-frame clones and lacks some. Clone size and the V and J calls come from that table; the DNA yielded D and trimming. Among about 110,000 clones, roughly 91% were seen once, and the ten largest hold roughly 3.3%. Specimen: peripheral blood. This receptor was taken from a woman aged 45-59 years with acute or convalescent COVID-19. The chain recombines TRBV29-1 with TRBJ1-1; weak D call: TRBD1 (5 bases). CDR3 residues: CSVDGGNTEAFF. CDR3 DNA sequence: TGCAGCGTTGACGGGGGGAACACTGAAGCTTTCTTT.